The 4 T cell receptor beta chains reported below all come from one sample, sequenced in a study of OX40 agonist ivuxolimab in advanced cancers. Using immunoSEQ multiplex PCR, the repertoire was profiled, and TCRdb retains in-frame clones only, with some absent. The data hold around 75,000 clones, with roughly 90% observed a single time. This specimen consisted of CD4+ or CD8+ T cells sorted from blood, obtained in a trial of the OX40 agonist ivuxolimab. These receptor sequences come from an adult with an advanced solid tumor such as melanoma, head and neck, liver or kidney cancer.

This clone was counted only a few times. The chain recombines TRBV5-4 with TRBJ1-3; D gene unclear. With 3 bases removed from V and 0 bases from J, the gap between germline ends came to 7 bases. Germline assignment: CDR1 SGHNT and CDR2 YYREEE (reference sequence). This CDR3 contains 14 residues. In DNA, the CDR3 is TGTGCCAGCAGCTCAAAATTCTCTGGAAACACCATATATTTT. It is translated as CASSSKFSGNTIYF.

This clone was counted once. The chain carries TRBV7-9 and TRBJ2-7; D unclear. The CDR3 has 11 amino acids. Germline V gives CDR1 SEHNR, CDR2 FQNEAQ (reference sequence). Trimming shortened V by 5 bases and J by 11 bases, and 13 bases separated the two germline ends. CDR3 coding DNA: TGTGCCAGCAGCCGCCTAGGGATAGAGTACTTC. Residues: CASSRLGIEYF.

The gene calls are TRBV28 and TRBJ2-7, with D perhaps assigned TRBD1 or TRBD2 (5 bases each). The CDR3 length is 14 residues. Trimming left V 8 bases short and J 4 bases short, with 18 bases between. CDR1 MDHEN and CDR2 SYDVKM come from the germline V gene. In DNA, the CDR3 is TGTGCCAGCTGCCGGGGACCCTCCCAGTACGAGCAGTACTTC. Translated: CASCRGPSQYEQYF.

This CDR3 is CATGTQRGAFF. The CDR3 DNA sequence: TGTGCCACCGGGACTCAGAGGGGAGCTTTCTTT. The chain uses TRBV10-3 and TRBJ1-1, with D tentatively TRBD1 (5 bases). V lost 10 bases and J 10 bases, leaving 16 bases between the germline ends. This CDR3 is built from 11 residues. Germline V gene data show CDR1 as ENHRY and CDR2 as SYGVKD.